The sequence of this T cell receptor beta chain was determined in a study of siplizumab effects on memory and regulatory T cells. Study observations and caveats: The drug siplizumab significantly decreased the alloreactive sequences that could be traced to unstimulated CD4+ memory cells. Naive T cells, seemingly more diverse than memory cells, seemed major alloresponse contributors. An assignable naive or memory phenotype was lacking in roughly 80-95% of proliferating CD4+ or CD8+ clones.

For every sample, around 9.6 x 10^4 TCR templates were assayed. The data were produced by immunoSEQ multiplex PCR, yet TCRdb's version contains in-frame clones alone and is incomplete. Of more than 85,000 clones in the sample, about 91% were seen once. On this clone: What it binds is unknown.

V shed 0 bases and J shed 0 bases, with 8 bases lying between them. The CDR3 is 16 residues long. Germline values: CDR1 SGHTA, CDR2 FQGTGA. Sequences were obtained from Tregs sorted from blood. The receptor was derived from a human donor in good health. The V call is TRBV7-3, the J call TRBJ2-2; no reliable D call. The CDR3 is CASSLTSVANTGELFF. The CDR3 nucleotides read TGTGCCAGCAGCTTAACAAGCGTAGCGAACACCGGGGAGCTGTTTTTT.